The 7 T cell receptor beta chains below all came from one sample that was sequenced in a study of T cell responses to AZD1222 COVID-19 vaccine. Produced via immunoSEQ multiplex PCR; TCRdb's table is partial and in-frame only. The sample lists around 140,000 clones, 85% to 95% seen once, with approximately 12% in the top ten. Sequencing was performed on peripheral blood, taken after recovery from COVID-19. The receptors come from an adult who had recovered from COVID-19.

This chain joins TRBV19 and TRBJ2-1; 7 bases fit TRBD1. The germline V gene encodes CDR1 LNHDA and CDR2 SQIVND (reference sequence). There are 16 residues in the CDR3. V lost 5 bases and J lost 8; bases outside the gene matches: 15. CDR3 sequence reads: CASSPRVRGLGHEQFF. CDR3 nucleotides: TGTGCCAGTAGTCCTAGAGTCAGGGGGTTAGGCCATGAGCAGTTCTTC.

This chain connects TRBV5-1 to TRBJ2-1; 10 nucleotides align to TRBD2. Germline CDR1 reads SGHRS; CDR2 reads YFSETQ. The length of the CDR3 is 17 residues. V was clipped by 2 bases and J by 3 bases; unmatched bases: 8. The CDR3 sequence: CASSFPIAGGGYNEQFF. Here the CDR3 DNA reads TGCGCCAGCAGCTTCCCAATAGCGGGAGGAGGCTACAATGAGCAGTTCTTC.

The chain links TRBV5-1 to TRBJ1-5, with D possibly TRBD1 on 6 matching bases. This CDR3 comprises 16 residues. Germline-derived CDR1 and CDR2 are SGHRS and YFSETQ. V was pared by 0 bases and J by 2 bases, with 12 bases between. The CDR3 region is CASSLVPQGGNQPQHF. DNA for the CDR3: TGCGCCAGCAGCTTGGTCCCACAGGGAGGCAATCAGCCCCAGCATTTT.

The V gene is TRBV27, the J gene TRBJ2-2; no clear D gene. The V end was cut by 1 base, the J end by 0 bases, with 6 bases between. The CDR3 is 15 amino acids. Germline V gives CDR1 MNHEY, CDR2 SMNVEV (reference sequence). CDR3 nucleotides: TGTGCCAGCAGTTTATTAGGCACGAACACCGGGGAGCTGTTTTTT. Protein product: CASSLLGTNTGELFF.

This sequence joins TRBV7-9 and TRBJ1-2; 8 bases are shared with TRBD1. There are 14 residues in the CDR3. CDR1 is SEHNR, CDR2 FQNEAQ, per germline (reference sequence). V trimming: 5 bases; J trimming: 6 bases; junction bases outside the gene matches: 8. CDR3 in DNA: TGTGCCAGCAGCCAACTTCGACAGGGGAATGGCTACACCTTC. Its translation: CASSQLRQGNGYTF.

The J gene is TRBJ2-5, the V gene TRBV5-4; 12 nucleotides align to TRBD1. The CDR3 totals 15 residues. CDR1 is SGHNT, CDR2 YYREEE, per germline (reference sequence). Trimming at V came to 3 bases and at J to 8 bases, leaving 8 bases not matched to a gene. The chain's CDR3 is CASSYRDRGQRTQYF. The DNA of the CDR3 is TGTGCCAGCAGCTACCGGGACAGGGGGCAGCGCACCCAGTACTTC.

This chain connects TRBV10-3 to TRBJ1-2; TRBD1 is a possible D gene (5 bases). Looked up from germline, CDR1 is ENHRY and CDR2 is SYGVKD. This CDR3 contains 16 residues. V lost 4 bases to trimming and J lost 2 bases, with 17 bases between them. The CDR3 region has the DNA TGTGCCATCAGTGGGGCAGGGAGGATCGAAAACTATGGCTACACCTTC. Translated, it gives CAISGAGRIENYGYTF.